The present TCR beta chain was sequenced within a study of blood T cell repertoires in COVID-19. Germline values: CDR1 MNHEY, CDR2 SMNVEV (reference sequence). CDR3 length equals 14 residues. V lost 6 bases to trimming and J lost 5 bases; unmatched junction nucleotides: 8. TCRdb's copy holds only in-frame clones and misses some; the assay was immunoSEQ multiplex PCR. The table records 85,000 to 130,000 clones, 82% of them present only once. The receptor's source is a man aged 55 to 70 with acute or convalescent COVID-19. Specimen: peripheral blood. This chain joins TRBV27 and TRBJ1-2, with 8 bases identical to TRBD1. CDR3 sequence: CASRNGQGVYGYTF. The CDR3 bases are TGTGCCAGCAGAAACGGACAGGGTGTTTATGGCTACACCTTC.